This T cell receptor beta chain was identified in a study of T cell clonality in common variable immunodeficiency. CVID and control samples used equivalent genomic DNA input. Here immunoSEQ multiplex PCR was the method, and the copy in TCRdb shows in-frame clones only, minus some. The data show 35,000 to 45,000 clones, with none appearing a single time. In germline, CDR1 is LGHDT, CDR2 YNNKEL (reference sequence). The CDR3 runs 13 residues. V gave up 4 bases and J gave up 4 bases, with 7 bases separating them. Blood samples were heparinized, 5 to 8 ml per donor. This clone was seen ten or more times. The missing CDR3 end, 3 residues past where the read stops, is filled in from the germline J gene.

Sequenced sample: peripheral blood mononuclear cells. This chain links TRBV3-1 (or the pseudogene TRBV3-2) with TRBJ1-4; D not certain. The TCR comes from a person aged 18 to 75 in good health. The CDR3 region is CASSRGSNEKLFF. Incomplete CDR3 DNA: TGTGCCAGCAGCCGTGGCAGTAATGAAAAA.